This entry lists 9 T cell receptor beta chains sequenced from one sample in a study of blood T cell repertoires in COVID-19. Produced via immunoSEQ multiplex PCR; TCRdb's table is partial and in-frame only. The data hold 120,000 to 150,000 clones, with 65% to 85% observed a single time. Sequences were obtained from PBMCs or T cells enriched from blood (not recorded which). These receptors were obtained from a woman aged 45-65 years who had been exposed to COVID-19.

This chain joins TRBV3-1 (or the pseudogene TRBV3-2) and TRBJ1-4; 8 bases are shared with TRBD1. CDR1 and CDR2 from the germline V gene are LGHDT and YNNKEL (reference sequence). CDR3 size: 15 residues. V gave up 4 bases and J gave up 8 bases; unmatched junction bases: 9. CDR3 DNA sequence: TGTGCCAGCAGCCCCTGGGACAGGCCAGGGGAAAAACTGTTTTTT. It specifies CASSPWDRPGEKLFF.

The gene calls are TRBV2 and TRBJ2-3; 8 bases align to TRBD2. V shed 4 bases, J shed 0 bases, and the junction held 3 bases outside the gene matches. This CDR3 has 15 residues. Germline V lookup: CDR1 SNHLY, CDR2 FYNNEI. DNA for the CDR3: TGTGCCAGCAGTGTAGAGCGGGGGAGCACAGATACGCAGTATTTT. It is translated as CASSVERGSTDTQYF.

This sequence joins TRBV7-7 and TRBJ2-3; D unclear. Between the trimmed V and J ends, which lost 5 bases and 4 bases, there was a span of 16 bases. Germline-derived CDR1 and CDR2 are SSHAT and FNYEAQ (reference sequence). This CDR3 comprises 15 residues. In nucleotides, the CDR3 is TGTGCCAGCAGCAAGACAAGCTCAGGCGCAGATACGCAGTATTTT. Amino acid sequence: CASSKTSSGADTQYF. The variable domain in full, with the rest retrieved from reference TRBV7-7 and TRBJ2-3, is GAGVSQSPRYKVTKRGQDVTLRCDPISSHATLYWYQQALGQGPEFLTYFNYEAQPDKSGLPSDRFSAERPEGSISTLTIQRTEQRDSAMYRCASSKTSSGADTQYFGPGTRLTVL.

This sequence joins TRBV5-6 and TRBJ1-2; D is unclear. Germline CDR1 and CDR2: SGHDT and YYEEEE. V was trimmed by 1 base and J by 4 bases, leaving 8 bases between them. The CDR3 covers 13 residues. In nucleotides, the CDR3 is TGTGCCAGCAGCTTGCCCGACACCTATGGCTACACCTTC. Its translation: CASSLPDTYGYTF.

The rearrangement joins TRBV10-2 to TRBJ2-1, with D possibly being TRBD2 (6 bases). The V and J ends lost 6 bases and 0 bases respectively, with 12 bases between them. Germline V gives CDR1 WSHSY, CDR2 SAAADI. The CDR3 is 15 amino acids. CDR3 sequence reads: CASRAGSGSYNEQFF. The DNA for the CDR3 is TGCGCCAGCAGGGCGGGGTCCGGCTCCTACAATGAGCAGTTCTTC.

The rearrangement uses TRBV5-1 and TRBJ2-3; D is perhaps TRBD2 (6 bases). Trimming took off 4 bases at V and 2 bases at J, with 14 bases between the two ends. This CDR3 is 15 amino acids long. Germline assignment: CDR1 SGHRS and CDR2 YFSETQ. CDR3 DNA sequence: TGCGCCAGCAGCGAGGGCGGGACCATCACAGATACGCAGTATTTT. Protein sequence: CASSEGGTITDTQYF.

The J gene is TRBJ2-7, the V gene TRBV3-1 (or the pseudogene TRBV3-2); the match to TRBD2 covers 16 bases. V was pared by 3 bases and J by 7 bases, with 0 bases of the junction left unmatched. The CDR3 covers 14 residues. The germline V gene has CDR1 LGHDT and CDR2 YNNKEL (reference sequence). This CDR3 is CASSQGLAGGEQYF. The CDR3 region has the DNA TGTGCCAGCAGCCAGGGACTAGCGGGGGGGGAGCAGTACTTC.

The chain joins TRBV4-3 to TRBJ2-1; 7 bases agree with TRBD2. V lost 1 base to trimming and J lost 4 bases; unmatched junction nucleotides: 7. The CDR3 runs 16 residues. The germline CDR1 and CDR2 sequences are LGHNA and YSLEER. The CDR3 nucleotides read TGCGCCAGCAGCCAAGCGTGGCCTAGCGGTTACAATGAGCAGTTCTTC. Translated: CASSQAWPSGYNEQFF.

The chain joins TRBV27 to TRBJ2-7; D possibly corresponds to TRBD1 (6 bases). Trimming left V 6 bases short and J 3 bases short, with 15 bases between. CDR1 is MNHEY, CDR2 SMNVEV, per germline (reference sequence). This CDR3 is 14 amino acids long. The CDR3 DNA reads as TGTGCCAGCAGGCTACAGGGATACTTCTACGAGCAGTACTTC. Translated: CASRLQGYFYEQYF.